Sequencing of this T cell receptor (beta chain) was carried out in a study of T cell responses to AZD1222 COVID-19 vaccine. Regarding the study as a whole: The study identified only 6 or 7 AZD1222 recipients as seropositive at baseline. Sampled repertoires all dated from after the peak T cell response.

The CDR3 is 13 residues long. The germline CDR1 and CDR2 sequences are MDHEN and SYDVKM. Trimming pared 8 bases from V and 9 bases from J, leaving 20 bases between. Assay: immunoSEQ multiplex PCR; the TCRdb copy retains only in-frame clones and omits some. The sample lists some 80,000 clones; more than 70% were seen once. Notes on this clone: Its antigen remains unidentified.

The TCR sequence derives from an adult in good health. The sequencing here drew on peripheral blood, taken on day 0 of AZD1222 vaccination. The rearrangement joins TRBV28 to TRBJ2-7, with D uncertain. CDR3 in DNA: TGTGCCAGCGGAACTACATTCCTTAGGGCGCAGTACTTC. This codes for CASGTTFLRAQYF.